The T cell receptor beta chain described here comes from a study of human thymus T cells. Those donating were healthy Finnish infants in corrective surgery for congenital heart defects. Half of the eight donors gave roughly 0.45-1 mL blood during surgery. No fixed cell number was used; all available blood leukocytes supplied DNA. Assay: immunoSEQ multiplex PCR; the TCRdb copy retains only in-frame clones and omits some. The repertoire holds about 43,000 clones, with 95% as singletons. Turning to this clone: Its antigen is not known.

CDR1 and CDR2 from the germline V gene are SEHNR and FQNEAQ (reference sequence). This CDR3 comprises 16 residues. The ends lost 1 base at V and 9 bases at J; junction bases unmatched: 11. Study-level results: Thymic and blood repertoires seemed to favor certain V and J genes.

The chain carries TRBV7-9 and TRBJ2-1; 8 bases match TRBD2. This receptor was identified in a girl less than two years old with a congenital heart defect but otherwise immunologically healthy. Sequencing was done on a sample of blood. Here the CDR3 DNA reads TGTGCCAGCAGCTTAGAAGTGGGACTAGTGTTAGGTGAGCAGTTCTTC. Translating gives CASSLEVGLVLGEQFF.